This T cell receptor beta chain stems from a study of blood T cell repertoires in COVID-19. In the study overall: There were acute and convalescent COVID-19 samples, and they came from the United States, Italy and Spain. Sources were T cells, B-cell-depleted T cells, or PBMCs; the material itself was cDNA or gDNA.

Original data processing: Reference gene primer amplification in the assay estimated nucleated cell counts. The repertoire was sequenced with immunoSEQ multiplex PCR; TCRdb's copy has only in-frame clones and lacks some. That table supplies the V and J calls and clone size; D and trimming were determined from the DNA. This sample yields some 150,000 clones, of which 85% to 90% are seen a single time; 2% to 3% belongs to the top ten. The V gene lost 3 bases and the J gene lost 2 bases, with 13 bases spanning the gap. This CDR3 is 14 amino acids long. Germline CDR1 is DFQATT and CDR2 is SNEGSKA (reference sequence). This clone occurred once.

Material for sequencing was peripheral blood. The clonotype was recovered from a man aged 45-60 years with active COVID-19. The chain recombines TRBV20-1 with TRBJ2-5; D is undetermined. Here the CDR3 DNA reads TGCAGTGCTAGTTCCGTCCGGCGGCAAGAGACCCAGTACTTC. The encoded protein is CSASSVRRQETQYF.